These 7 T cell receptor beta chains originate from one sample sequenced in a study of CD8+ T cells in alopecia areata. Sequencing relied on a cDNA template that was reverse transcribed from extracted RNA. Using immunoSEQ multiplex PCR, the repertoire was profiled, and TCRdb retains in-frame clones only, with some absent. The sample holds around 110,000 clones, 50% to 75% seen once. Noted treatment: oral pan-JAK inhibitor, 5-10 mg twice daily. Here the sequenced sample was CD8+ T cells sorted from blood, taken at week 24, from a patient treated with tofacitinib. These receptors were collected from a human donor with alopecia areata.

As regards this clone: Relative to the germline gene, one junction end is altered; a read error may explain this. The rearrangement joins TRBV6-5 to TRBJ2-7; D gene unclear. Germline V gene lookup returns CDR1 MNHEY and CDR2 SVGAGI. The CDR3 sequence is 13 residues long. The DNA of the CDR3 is TGTGCCAGCAGCCCACAGCGCTCCTACGAGCACTACTTC. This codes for CASSPQRSYEHYF.

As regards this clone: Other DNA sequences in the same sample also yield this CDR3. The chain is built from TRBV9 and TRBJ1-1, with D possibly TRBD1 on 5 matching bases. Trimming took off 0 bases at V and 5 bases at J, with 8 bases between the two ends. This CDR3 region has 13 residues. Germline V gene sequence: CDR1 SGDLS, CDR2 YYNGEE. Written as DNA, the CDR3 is TGTGCCAGCAGCGTAGAAGGGGATACTGAAGCTTTCTTT. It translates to CASSVEGDTEAFF.

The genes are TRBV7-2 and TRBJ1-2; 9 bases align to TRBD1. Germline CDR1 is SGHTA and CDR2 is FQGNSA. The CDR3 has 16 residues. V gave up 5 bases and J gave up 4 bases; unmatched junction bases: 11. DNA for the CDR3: TGTGCCAGCAGCCAAACCCGGGACAGGGATAGCTATGGCTACACCTTC. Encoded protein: CASSQTRDRDSYGYTF.

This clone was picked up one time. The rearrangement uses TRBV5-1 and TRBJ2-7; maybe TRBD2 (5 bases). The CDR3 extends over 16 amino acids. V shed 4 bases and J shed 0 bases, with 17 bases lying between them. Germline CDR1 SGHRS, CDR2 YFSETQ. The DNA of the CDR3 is TGCGCCAGCAGCCCCGGCCGCATAGGGAGCTCCTACGAGCAGTACTTC. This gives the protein CASSPGRIGSSYEQYF.

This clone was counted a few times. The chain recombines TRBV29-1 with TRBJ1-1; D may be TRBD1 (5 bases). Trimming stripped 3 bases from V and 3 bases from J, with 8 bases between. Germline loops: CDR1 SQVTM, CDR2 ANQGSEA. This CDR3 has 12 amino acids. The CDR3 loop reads CSVDGGYTEAFF. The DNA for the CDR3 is TGCAGCGTTGATGGGGGATACACTGAAGCTTTCTTT.

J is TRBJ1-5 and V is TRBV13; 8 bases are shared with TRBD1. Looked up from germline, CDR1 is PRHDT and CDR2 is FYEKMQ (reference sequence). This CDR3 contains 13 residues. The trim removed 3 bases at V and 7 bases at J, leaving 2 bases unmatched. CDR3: CASSLDREQPQHF. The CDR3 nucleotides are TGTGCCAGCAGCTTGGACAGGGAACAGCCCCAGCATTTT.

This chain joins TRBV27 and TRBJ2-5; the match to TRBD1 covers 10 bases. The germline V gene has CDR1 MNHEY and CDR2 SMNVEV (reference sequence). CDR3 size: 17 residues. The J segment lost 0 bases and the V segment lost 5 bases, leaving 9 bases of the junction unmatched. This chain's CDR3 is CASSPHGGQGNQETQYF. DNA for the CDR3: TGTGCCAGCAGTCCTCACGGGGGACAGGGGAACCAAGAGACCCAGTACTTC.